The next 16 T cell receptor beta chains were all read from a single sample in a study of early T cells in non-severe SARS-CoV-2 infection. TCRdb independently ran MiXCR on the 5' RACE reads; one entry per CDR3 protein. The table shows 30,000 to 40,000 distinct CDR3 sequences, with around 6% occurring only once. Sequenced sample: whole blood. These receptors originate from an adult who was a healthcare worker with PCR-confirmed SARS-CoV-2 infection or an uninfected control (not recorded which).

Ten or more counts support this clonotype. The chain combines TRBV9 with TRBJ1-4; D not certain. The V end was cut by 0 bases, the J end by 5 bases, with 14 bases between. The CDR3 sequence is 16 residues long. Germline V gives CDR1 SGDLS, CDR2 YYNGEE. In DNA form, the CDR3 reads TGTGCCAGCAGCGTAGGCCTTCAAGTCGGGAATGAAAAACTGTTTTTT. It encodes CASSVGLQVGNEKLFF.

This clonotype was detected a few times. The chain combines TRBV19 with TRBJ2-5, with unresolved D. The V and J ends lost 3 bases and 5 bases respectively, with 10 bases between them. This CDR3 has 13 amino acids. CDR1 is LNHDA, CDR2 SQIVND, per germline (reference sequence). The CDR3 sequence is CASSMQQYETQYF. The CDR3 coding sequence is TGTGCCAGTAGTATGCAGCAGTACGAGACCCAGTACTTC.

This rearrangement joins TRBV4-3 to TRBJ1-3; D is possibly TRBD1 (6 bases). Germline V gene data show CDR1 as LGHNA and CDR2 as YSLEER. The CDR3 has 17 residues. The V end was cut by 1 base, the J end by 0 bases, with 13 bases between. The CDR3 sequence: CASSQVGGHLSGNTIYF. Written as DNA, the CDR3 is TGCGCCAGCAGCCAAGTCGGGGGCCACCTCTCTGGAAACACCATATATTTT.

In this sample, this clonotype turned up many times. Here the CDR3 DNA reads TGTGCCAGCAGCTTGACAGTATACAATGAGCAGTTCTTC. It encodes CASSLTVYNEQFF. The chain has TRBV11-3 and TRBJ2-1; a weak D match, TRBD1 (5 bases). Germline CDR1 reads SGHNT; CDR2 reads YENEEA. This CDR3 comprises 13 residues. Trimming cost V 3 bases and J 4 bases, with 7 bases left between them.

In this sample, this clonotype turned up a few times. CDR3 bases: TGCAGTGCACAGACAGGCATTCGACCCTACGAGCAGTACTTC. Amino acids: CSAQTGIRPYEQYF. The rearrangement uses TRBV20-1 and TRBJ2-7, with D perhaps TRBD1 (6 bases). This CDR3 region has 14 residues. The ends were cut back, 6 bases at V and 2 bases at J, with 17 bases in the middle. The V gene's germline CDR1 is DFQATT and CDR2 SNEGSKA (reference sequence).

This clonotype was counted a few times. The chain uses TRBV12-3 or TRBV12-4 and TRBJ2-3, with D perhaps TRBD1 (6 bases). The germline V and J ends were trimmed by 8 bases and 0 bases, with 6 bases remaining between them. This CDR3 contains 12 residues. The CDR3 DNA sequence: TGTGCCAGCGGGACAAGCACAGATACGCAGTATTTT. Its translation: CASGTSTDTQYF.

J is TRBJ1-2 and V is TRBV14, with D hard to call. Germline V lookup: CDR1 SGHDN, CDR2 FVKESK. Trimming took off 3 bases at V and 8 bases at J, with 13 bases between the two ends. The CDR3 sequence is 13 residues long. The CDR3 spells CASSHRGRLGYTF. CDR3 DNA sequence: TGTGCCAGCAGCCACAGAGGGAGGCTCGGCTACACCTTC.

V usage is TRBV10-2 and J usage is TRBJ2-7, with D tentatively TRBD1 (6 bases). The CDR3 sequence is 15 residues long. V was shortened by 6 bases and J by 2 bases, with 17 bases between the two germline ends. Germline loops: CDR1 WSHSY, CDR2 SAAADI. CDR3 DNA: TGCGCCAGCAGCCCAACGAACAGGGCAACCTACGAGCAGTACTTC. As protein: CASSPTNRATYEQYF.

V is TRBV29-1 and J is TRBJ2-2, with D unclear. In germline, CDR1 is SQVTM, CDR2 ANQGSEA. This CDR3 region has 13 residues. Trimming left V 4 bases short and J 4 bases short, with 10 bases between. Written as DNA, the CDR3 is TGCAGCGTTGTGGGCAGGCTCACCGGGGAGCTGTTTTTT. Residues: CSVVGRLTGELFF.

This clonotype was counted only a few times. The V call is TRBV5-1, the J call TRBJ2-7, with a weak D call TRBD1 (5 bases). With 5 bases removed from V and 2 bases from J, the gap between germline ends came to 14 bases. Germline V gene sequence: CDR1 SGHRS, CDR2 YFSETQ. The CDR3 is 14 amino acids. The CDR3 sequence is CASSSRTPAYEQYF. In DNA form, the CDR3 reads TGCGCCAGCAGTAGCCGGACACCTGCCTACGAGCAGTACTTC.

The rearrangement joins TRBV28 to TRBJ2-5, with D perhaps TRBD1 or TRBD2 (7 bases each). CDR1 is MDHEN, CDR2 SYDVKM, per germline. V dropped 4 bases and J dropped 4 bases, with 16 bases sitting between them. CDR3 size: 15 residues. In DNA, the CDR3 is TGTGCCAGCAGTTCTCCTCGCAGGGGGGGAGAGACCCAGTACTTC. Its translation is CASSSPRRGGETQYF.

This clonotype has at least ten counts. The rearrangement joins TRBV27 to TRBJ1-6, with D uncertain. The CDR3 runs 15 residues. Germline-derived CDR1 and CDR2 are MNHEY and SMNVEV (reference sequence). V shed 2 bases and J shed 2 bases, with 7 bases lying between them. The CDR3 here is CASSLGGPYNSPLHF. The CDR3 DNA is TGTGCCAGCAGTTTAGGCGGGCCCTATAATTCACCCCTCCACTTT.

The V call is TRBV30, the J call TRBJ2-7, with D possibly TRBD1 on 6 matching bases. This CDR3 has 14 amino acids. Trimming pared 2 bases from V and 3 bases from J, leaving 14 bases between. Germline values: CDR1 GTSNPN, CDR2 SVGIG (reference sequence). The chain's CDR3 is CAWSTGSPSYEQYF. The CDR3 DNA is TGTGCCTGGAGTACAGGGAGCCCGAGCTACGAGCAGTACTTC.

This clonotype has at least ten counts. CDR3 coding DNA: TGTGCCAGTAGCCGTGAGGGGAACACCGGGGAGCTGTTTTTT. As protein: CASSREGNTGELFF. The gene calls are TRBV19 and TRBJ2-2, with D possibly being TRBD2 (5 bases). V lost 6 bases, J lost 1 base, and 9 bases lay in between. CDR1 is LNHDA and CDR2 is SQIVND in the germline V gene (reference sequence). The CDR3 is 14 residues long.

This clonotype was detected only a few times. The V and J genes are TRBV29-1 and TRBJ2-7, with 10 bases that match TRBD1. Germline V gene data show CDR1 as SQVTM and CDR2 as ANQGSEA. CDR3 length: 12 amino acids. Losses at the gene ends were 7 bases for V and 6 bases for J; bases not matched to a gene: 6. The CDR3 DNA is TGCAGCGCCGGGACAGGGGTTTCCGAGCAGTACTTC. Protein: CSAGTGVSEQYF.

This clonotype has ten or more counts. V and J are TRBV11-2 and TRBJ2-5; D remains unclear. Germline V gene data show CDR1 as SGHAT and CDR2 as FQNNGV. V gave up 5 bases and J gave up 5 bases, with 12 bases separating them. The CDR3 runs to 13 residues. The chain's CDR3 is CASSQQLSETQYF. CDR3 in DNA: TGTGCCAGCAGCCAACAATTATCGGAGACCCAGTACTTC.